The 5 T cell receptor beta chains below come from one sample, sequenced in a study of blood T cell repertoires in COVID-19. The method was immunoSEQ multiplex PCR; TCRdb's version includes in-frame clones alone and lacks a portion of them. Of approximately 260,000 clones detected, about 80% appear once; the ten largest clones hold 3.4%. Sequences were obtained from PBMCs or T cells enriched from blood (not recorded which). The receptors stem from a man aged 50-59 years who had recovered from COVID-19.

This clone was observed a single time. CDR3 residues: CASSSSAGMYGYTF. In DNA form, the CDR3 reads TGTGCCAGCAGCTCCTCGGCAGGGATGTATGGCTACACCTTC. This chain connects TRBV7-9 to TRBJ1-2; D is possibly TRBD1 (5 bases). CDR1 SEHNR and CDR2 FQNEAQ come from the germline V gene (reference sequence). CDR3 size: 14 residues. The V end lost 4 bases, the J end lost 5 bases, and 14 bases lay between the germline ends.

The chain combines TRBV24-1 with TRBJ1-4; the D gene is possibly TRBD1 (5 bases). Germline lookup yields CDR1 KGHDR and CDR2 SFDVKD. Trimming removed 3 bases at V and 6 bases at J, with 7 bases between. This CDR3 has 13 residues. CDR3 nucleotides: TGTGCCACCAGTGATACCAGGGATGAAAAACTGTTTTTT. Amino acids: CATSDTRDEKLFF.

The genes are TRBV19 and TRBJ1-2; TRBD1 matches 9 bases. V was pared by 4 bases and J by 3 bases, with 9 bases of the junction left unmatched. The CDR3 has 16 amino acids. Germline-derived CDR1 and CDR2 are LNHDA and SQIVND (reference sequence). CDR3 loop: CASSTRWRQGDYGYTF. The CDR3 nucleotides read TGTGCCAGTAGTACCCGGTGGAGACAGGGGGACTATGGCTACACCTTC.

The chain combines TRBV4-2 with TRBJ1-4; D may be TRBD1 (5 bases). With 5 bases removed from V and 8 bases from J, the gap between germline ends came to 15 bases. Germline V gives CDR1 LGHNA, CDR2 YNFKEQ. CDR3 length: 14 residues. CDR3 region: CASSTETAGEKLFF. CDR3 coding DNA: TGTGCCAGCAGCACCGAGACAGCGGGGGAAAAACTGTTTTTT.

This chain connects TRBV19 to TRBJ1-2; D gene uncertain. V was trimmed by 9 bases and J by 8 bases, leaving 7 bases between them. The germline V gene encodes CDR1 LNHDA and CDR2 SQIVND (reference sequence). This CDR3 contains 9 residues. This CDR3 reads CASGEGYTF. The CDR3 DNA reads TGTGCCAGCGGGGAGGGCTACACCTTC.